This T cell receptor beta chain was profiled in a study of identifying expanded T cells in peripheral blood. Overall study results and limits: Across healthy donors, higher total template counts meant significantly greater approximately 2-week count variance. Differentially abundant clones: around 1.2 between replicates, just under 17 at 2 to 3 weeks, more than 18 at four.

Notes on this clone: Antigen specificity is unknown.

The table came from immunoSEQ multiplex PCR; TCRdb's copy has only in-frame clones and leaves some out. The sample carries more than 95,000 clones, over 65% recorded once. CDR1 is SNHLY, CDR2 FYNNEI, per germline. V shed 5 bases, J shed 4 bases, and the junction held 5 bases outside the gene matches. The CDR3 length is 14 residues. The sample taken for sequencing was blood. This TCR came from a person aged 18 to 70 in good health. The chain is built from TRBV2 and TRBJ1-1, with TRBD1 identical over 9 bases. CDR3 coding DNA: TGTGCCAGCAGTTTCACAGGGGGCGTCACTGAAGCTTTCTTT. Amino acids: CASSFTGGVTEAFF. Looking up the rest from reference TRBV2 and TRBJ1-1 gives the full variable domain: EPEVTQTPSHQVTQMGQEVILRCVPISNHLYFYWYRQILGQKVEFLVSFYNNEISEKSEIFDDQFSVERPDGSNFTLKIRSTKLEDSAMYFCASSFTGGVTEAFFGQGTRLTVV.